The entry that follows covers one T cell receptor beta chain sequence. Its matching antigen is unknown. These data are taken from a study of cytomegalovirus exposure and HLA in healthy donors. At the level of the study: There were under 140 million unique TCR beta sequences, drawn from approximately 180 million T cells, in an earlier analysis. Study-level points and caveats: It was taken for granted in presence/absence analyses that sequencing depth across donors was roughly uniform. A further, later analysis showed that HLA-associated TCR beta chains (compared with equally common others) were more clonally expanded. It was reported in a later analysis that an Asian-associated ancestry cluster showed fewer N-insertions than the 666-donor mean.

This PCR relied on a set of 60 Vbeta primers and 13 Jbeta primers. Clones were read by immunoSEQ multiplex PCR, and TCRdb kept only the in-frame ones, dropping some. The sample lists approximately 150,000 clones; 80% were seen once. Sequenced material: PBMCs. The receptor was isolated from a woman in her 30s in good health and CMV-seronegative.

This chain's CDR3 is CASSAGTEETQYF. The CDR3, as DNA: TGTGCCAGCAGCGCCGGGACAGAAGAGACCCAGTACTTC. The chain has TRBV2 and TRBJ2-5; TRBD1 aligns across 7 bases. Trimming removed 6 bases from V and 3 bases from J; junction bases left unmatched: 4. The germline V gene encodes CDR1 SNHLY and CDR2 FYNNEI. The CDR3 is made up of 13 amino acids.